This T cell receptor (beta chain) was sequenced during a study of T cells in localized non-small cell lung cancer. Study-wide results and limits: Uninvolved adjacent lung showed peak T cell clonality, exceeding tumor. Heterogeneity stays possible, as sequencing covered only one tumor region.

The method was immunoSEQ multiplex PCR; TCRdb's version includes in-frame clones alone and lacks a portion of them. Among around 2,400 clones, 25% were seen once, and the ten largest hold roughly 15%. The CDR3 extends over 15 amino acids. The V gene lost 7 bases and the J gene lost 3 bases, with 19 bases spanning the gap. Germline V CDR1 and CDR2: SGHNT, YENEEA. As for this clone: What it binds is not known.

This receptor was taken from a female donor of 60 years or more with stage I lung adenocarcinoma. V gene TRBV11-3 combines with J gene TRBJ2-7; TRBD2 might be the D (7 bases). The specimen was lung tumor tissue, collected before any cancer treatment. CDR3 bases: TGTGCCAGCACCCCCGAGGGAGGGGGGTTCTACGAGCAGTACTTC. Its translation: CASTPEGGGFYEQYF.